The T cell receptor (beta chain) described here comes from a study of blood T cell repertoires in COVID-19. The table came from immunoSEQ multiplex PCR; TCRdb's copy has only in-frame clones and leaves some out. This table has 15,000 or so clones, roughly 88% appearing once. The germline CDR1 and CDR2 sequences are SGHTA and FQGNSA. The V segment lost 5 bases and the J segment 10 bases; nucleotides outside the gene matches: 22. This CDR3 region has 18 residues. Note on this clone: Additional DNA sequences in this sample encode the identical CDR3.

The rearrangement uses TRBV7-2 and TRBJ1-4; 7 positions agree with TRBD1. The clonotype originates from a human donor in a cohort sampled during active COVID-19. The specimen was peripheral blood. CDR3: CASSTDGMGQGVGGKLFF. The CDR3 DNA follows: TGTGCCAGCAGCACGGATGGGATGGGCCAGGGGGTGGGCGGAAAACTGTTTTTT.